This entry features one T cell receptor beta chain sequence. This sample is part of a study of shared clonotypes between healthy human individuals. Data came from immunoSEQ multiplex PCR; TCRdb stores just in-frame clones and leaves some out. Of about 2.4 million clones listed, over 85% were seen once; the top ten hold 0.36%. The TCR comes from a man aged 18 to 29 in good health. Some clones in this sample may be carry-over from other donors' samples. Sample: naive CD4+ T cells from PBMCs. Subset meaning: CD45RA+ positively selected.

CDR3 protein: CAWSVRGLGGPFYGYTF. CDR3 coding DNA: TGTGCCTGGAGTGTACGGGGGCTCGGGGGGCCTTTTTATGGCTACACCTTC. V gene TRBV30 combines with J gene TRBJ1-2; D perhaps matches TRBD1 (6 bases). V shed 0 bases and J shed 5 bases, with 22 bases lying between them. The CDR3 has 17 residues. Germline CDR1 is GTSNPN and CDR2 is SVGIG (reference sequence).